The subject of this entry is one T cell receptor beta chain. These data come from a study of blood T cell repertoires in COVID-19. Study background: There were acute and convalescent COVID-19 samples, and they came from the United States, Italy and Spain. Sources were T cells, B-cell-depleted T cells, or PBMCs; the material itself was cDNA or gDNA.

V was clipped by 5 bases and J by 2 bases, with 18 bases between them. From germline, CDR1 is MNHNY and CDR2 SVGAGI (reference sequence). The CDR3 loop spans 17 amino acids. In the original processing: Amplified reference gene primers provided the basis for estimating nucleated cell counts. Some clones are missing from TCRdb's copy, which holds only in-frame ones; the method was immunoSEQ multiplex PCR. For V, J and clone size, that table is used; D and trimming come from the DNA. This sample has about 300,000 clones, with approximately 88% found just once. Seattle patients were enrolled during active infection and followed longitudinally.

The origin of this receptor is a human donor with COVID-19, enrolled during active disease. The donor label of this sample is uncertain. Sequenced sample: peripheral blood. V usage is TRBV6-6 and J usage is TRBJ2-2; TRBD2 might be the D (5 bases). The CDR3 nucleotides read TGTGCCAGCAGTCTCCCTGGTAGCGCCGATAACACCGGGGAGCTGTTTTTT. It yields the protein CASSLPGSADNTGELFF.